The clone carrying this T cell receptor (beta chain) has at least ten counts. Its matching antigen is unknown. This sample stems from a study of neurological immune-mediated disorders. Study information: About 90% of the roughly 34 multiple sclerosis patients had relapsing-remitting disease; 3 had secondary progressive.

General study findings and limits: HTLV-1-associated myelopathy led in TCR clonal expansion, while multiple sclerosis ranked lowest, below healthy controls.

V lost 1 base to trimming and J lost 5 bases; unmatched junction nucleotides: 5. The CDR3 consists of 14 residues. The germline V gene encodes CDR1 DFQATT and CDR2 SNEGSKA (reference sequence). Template-switch 5'RACE cDNA synthesis added a 10-nucleotide unique molecular identifier. One entry per CDR3 protein, called by TCRdb with MiXCR from the 5' RACE reads. The table lists about 46,000 distinct CDR3 sequences, roughly 3% of them singletons, with more than 13% in the top ten. This sequence originates from a woman in her forties or fifties with multiple sclerosis. The V call is TRBV20-1, the J call TRBJ1-1; 9 bases are shared with TRBD1. Sequenced: PBMCs. CDR3 residues: CSARAGQGGTEAFF. The CDR3 region has the DNA TGCAGTGCTAGAGCGGGACAGGGAGGTACTGAAGCTTTCTTT.